This T cell receptor beta chain came from a study of blood T cell repertoires in COVID-19. This CDR3 has 13 amino acids. Germline V gene lookup returns CDR1 GTSNPN and CDR2 SVGIG (reference sequence). With 7 bases clipped from V and 6 bases from J, the junction kept 5 bases outside the gene matches. During active infection, Seattle patients enrolled and were then monitored through disease. Repertoires were generated with immunoSEQ multiplex PCR, while TCRdb's copy carries only in-frame clones and drops some. Here the sample spans 200,000 to 250,000 clones, roughly 85% being singletons. V usage is TRBV30 and J usage is TRBJ1-5; TRBD1 matches 11 bases. The receptor comes from a man aged 50 to 59 with COVID-19, enrolled during active disease. The sample comprised peripheral blood. In DNA form, the CDR3 reads TGTGCCTTGGGGACAGGGGGGAGTCAGCCCCAGCATTTT. Its protein product is CALGTGGSQPQHF.